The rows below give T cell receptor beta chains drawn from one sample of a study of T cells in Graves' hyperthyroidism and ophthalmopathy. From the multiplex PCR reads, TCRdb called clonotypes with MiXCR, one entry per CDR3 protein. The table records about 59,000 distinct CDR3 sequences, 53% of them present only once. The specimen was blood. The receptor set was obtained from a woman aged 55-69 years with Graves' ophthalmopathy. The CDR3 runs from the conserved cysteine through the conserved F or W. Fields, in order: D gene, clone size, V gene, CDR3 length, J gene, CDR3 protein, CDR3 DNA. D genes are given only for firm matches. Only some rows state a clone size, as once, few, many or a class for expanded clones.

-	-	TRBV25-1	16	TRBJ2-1	CACSAERGSRYNEQFF	TGTGCCTGCAGTGCCGAAAGGGGGAGCCGCTACAATGAGCAGTTCTTC
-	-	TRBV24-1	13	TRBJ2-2	CATSARDTGELFF	TGTGCCACCAGTGCACGGGACACCGGGGAGCTGTTTTTT
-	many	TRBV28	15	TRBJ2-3	CASSEPGPSTDTQYF	TGTGCCAGCAGTGAGCCGGGACCCTCAACAGATACGCAGTATTTT
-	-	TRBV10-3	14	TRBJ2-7	CAISDWGDPYEQYF	TGTGCCATCAGTGATTGGGGGGATCCCTACGAGCAGTACTTC
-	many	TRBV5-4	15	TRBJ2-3	CASSLGQKITDTQYF	TGTGCCAGCAGCTTAGGACAGAAGATCACAGATACGCAGTATTTT
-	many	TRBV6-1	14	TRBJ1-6	CASSEVMLNSPLHF	TGTGCCAGCAGTGAAGTTATGCTTAATTCACCCCTCCACTTT
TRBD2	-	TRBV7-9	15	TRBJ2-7	CASSPPLEREGEQYF	TGTGCCAGCAGCCCCCCCTTGGAGCGGGAGGGTGAGCAGTACTTC
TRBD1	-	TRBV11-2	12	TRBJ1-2	CASSSETGGYTF	TGTGCCAGCAGCTCAGAGACAGGGGGCTACACCTTC
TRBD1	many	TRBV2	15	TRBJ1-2	CASSDQPGGVYGYTF	TGTGCCAGCAGTGACCAGCCAGGGGGGGTCTATGGCTACACCTTC
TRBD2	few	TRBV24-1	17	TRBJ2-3	CATSDSTSSLPPDTQYF	TGTGCCACCAGTGACTCGACTAGCTCACTTCCCCCAGATACGCAGTATTTT
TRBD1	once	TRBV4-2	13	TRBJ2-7	CASSQGDRDEQYF	TGTGCCAGCAGCCAGGGGGACAGGGACGAGCAGTACTTC
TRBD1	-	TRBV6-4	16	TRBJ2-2	CASSDSTGLITGELFF	TGTGCCAGCAGTGACTCGACAGGGCTTATCACCGGGGAGCTGTTTTTT
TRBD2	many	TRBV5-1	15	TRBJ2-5	CASRMGLSPQETQYF	TGCGCCAGCAGAATGGGACTATCCCCCCAAGAGACCCAGTACTTC
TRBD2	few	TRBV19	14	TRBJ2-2	CASSDTSGREELFF	TGTGCCAGTAGTGATACTAGCGGGAGGGAGGAGCTGTTTTTT
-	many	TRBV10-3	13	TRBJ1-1	CAISSEIRTEAFF	TGTGCCATCAGTTCGGAAATACGCACTGAAGCTTTCTTT
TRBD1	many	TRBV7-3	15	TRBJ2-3	CASSQLQGFGDTQYF	TGTGCCAGCAGCCAACTACAGGGGTTTGGAGATACGCAGTATTTT
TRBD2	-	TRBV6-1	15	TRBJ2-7	CASSEEAGGGHEQYF	TGTGCCAGCAGTGAAGAGGCGGGGGGCGGCCACGAGCAGTACTTC
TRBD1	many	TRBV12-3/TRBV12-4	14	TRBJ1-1	CASSPRQGVTEAFF	TGTGCCAGCAGTCCAAGACAGGGAGTTACTGAAGCTTTCTTT
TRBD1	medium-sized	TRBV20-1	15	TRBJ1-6	CSAPRGDRVDSPLHF	TGCAGTGCACCGCGAGGGGACAGGGTTGATTCACCCCTCCACTTT
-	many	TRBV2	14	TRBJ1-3	CASTGGVSGNTIYF	TGTGCCAGCACCGGCGGGGTCTCTGGAAACACCATATATTTT
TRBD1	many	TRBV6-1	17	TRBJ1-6	CASTSHRTGVNNSPLHF	TGTGCCAGCACCTCCCATCGGACAGGAGTAAATAATTCACCCCTCCACTTT
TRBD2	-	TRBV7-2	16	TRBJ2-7	CASSFNSGRGTYEQYF	TGTGCCAGCAGCTTCAATAGCGGGAGGGGAACCTACGAGCAGTACTTC
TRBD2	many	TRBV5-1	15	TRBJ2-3	CASYRLAGGADTQYF	TGCGCCAGCTATCGACTAGCGGGGGGCGCAGATACGCAGTATTTT
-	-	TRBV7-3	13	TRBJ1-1	CASSGDVNVEAFF	TGTGCCAGCAGCGGGGACGTTAACGTTGAAGCTTTTTTT
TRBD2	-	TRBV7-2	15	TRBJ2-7	CASSLRTSGGYEQYF	TGTGCCAGCAGCTTAAGGACTAGCGGGGGTTACGAGCAGTACTTC
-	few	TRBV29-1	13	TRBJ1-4	CSAPDGANEKLFF	TGCAGCGCTCCAGACGGGGCGAATGAAAAACTGTTTTTT
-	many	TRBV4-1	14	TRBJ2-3	CASRQGISTDTQYF	TGCGCCAGCAGGCAGGGGATTAGCACAGATACGCAGTATTTT
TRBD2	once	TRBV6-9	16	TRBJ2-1	CASSSRTSGGYNEQFF	TGTGCCAGCAGTTCAAGGACTAGCGGGGGGTACAATGAGCAGTTCTTC
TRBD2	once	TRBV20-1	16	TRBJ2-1	CSARDGAPSGGNEQFF	TGCAGTGCTAGAGATGGGGCGCCTAGCGGGGGGAATGAGCAGTTCTTC
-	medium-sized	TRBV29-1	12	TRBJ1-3	CSVETPGNTIYF	TGCAGCGTTGAGACTCCTGGAAACACCATATATTTT
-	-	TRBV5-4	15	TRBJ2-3	CASSPGPDLTDTQYF	TGTGCCAGCAGCCCGGGACCAGACCTAACAGATACGCAGTATTTT
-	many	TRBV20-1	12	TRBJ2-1	CSAFPTYNEQFF	TGCAGTGCTTTTCCAACTTACAATGAGCAGTTCTTC
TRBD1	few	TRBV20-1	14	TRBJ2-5	CSAPQSTGVETQYF	TGCAGTGCCCCTCAATCCACAGGGGTAGAGACCCAGTACTTC
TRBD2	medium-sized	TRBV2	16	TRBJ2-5	CASSEQRGLNQETQYF	TGTGCCAGCAGTGAACAGCGGGGGCTAAATCAAGAGACCCAGTACTTC